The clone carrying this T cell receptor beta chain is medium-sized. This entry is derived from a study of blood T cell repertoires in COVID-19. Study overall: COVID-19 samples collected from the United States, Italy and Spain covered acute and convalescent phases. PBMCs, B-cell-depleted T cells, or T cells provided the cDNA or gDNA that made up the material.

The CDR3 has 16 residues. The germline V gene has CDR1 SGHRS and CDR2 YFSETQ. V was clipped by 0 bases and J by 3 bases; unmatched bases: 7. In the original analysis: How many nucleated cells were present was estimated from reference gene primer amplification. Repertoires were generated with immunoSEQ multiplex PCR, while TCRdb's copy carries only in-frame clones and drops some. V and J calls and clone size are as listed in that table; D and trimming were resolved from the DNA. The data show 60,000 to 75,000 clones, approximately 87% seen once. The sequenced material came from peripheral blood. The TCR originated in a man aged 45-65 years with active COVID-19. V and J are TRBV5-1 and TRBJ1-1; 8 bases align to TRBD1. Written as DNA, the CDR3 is TGCGCCAGCAGCTTGGAACAGGGGGATGGGTACACTGAAGCTTTCTTT. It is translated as CASSLEQGDGYTEAFF.